This section outlines one T cell receptor beta chain sequence together with its context. Its target is not known. Time point denoted: sample taken at primary tumor resection. Tumor, nontumor lung or frozen PBMC supplied whole RNA that was sequenced unsorted. 72 TRACERx patients with early, untreated non-small cell lung cancer donated samples. This sample was taken from a study of spatial heterogeneity in lung cancer. Study-level background: Raw reads showed each unique TCR and UMI combination turning up more than ten times on average.

TCRdb ran MiXCR on the 5' RACE reads and lists one entry per CDR3 protein. This table holds around 50,000 distinct CDR3 sequences, 7.5% to 8% found once. V was trimmed by 6 bases and J by 3 bases, leaving 9 bases between them. The CDR3 runs 13 residues. Germline V lookup: CDR1 MNHNY, CDR2 SVGAGI (reference sequence). Study observations and caveats: Expanded tumor TCRs that were ubiquitous appeared in blood more at resection than follow-up.

The sample in question was PBMCs, obtained at surgery. V gene TRBV6-6 combines with J gene TRBJ1-5; D uncertain. The receptor was derived from a female donor with early-stage non-small cell lung cancer. The CDR3 sequence is CASRSAVNQPQHF. The CDR3 bases are TGTGCCAGCAGGTCGGCGGTCAATCAGCCCCAGCATTTT.